The 20 T cell receptor beta chains below were found in one sample sequenced in a study of blood T cell repertoires in COVID-19. The assay was immunoSEQ multiplex PCR, and TCRdb's table has in-frame clones only and misses some. The sample holds 50,000 to 65,000 clones, over 70% seen once. Specimen: peripheral blood. Receptors were obtained from a human donor in a cohort sampled during active COVID-19.

This clone was seen a single time. The chain carries TRBV10-3 and TRBJ1-4; weak D call: TRBD1 (6 bases). This CDR3 has 15 residues. Between the trimmed V and J ends, which lost 4 bases and 1 base, there was a span of 10 bases. Germline CDR1 is ENHRY and CDR2 is SYGVKD. This CDR3 is CAISAKGVTNEKLFF. The DNA for the CDR3 is TGTGCCATCAGTGCAAAGGGGGTAACTAATGAAAAACTGTTTTTT.

This rearrangement joins TRBV5-1 to TRBJ2-1; D is perhaps TRBD1 (6 bases). Trimming shortened V by 2 bases and J by 1 base, and 13 bases separated the two germline ends. Germline V gives CDR1 SGHRS, CDR2 YFSETQ. This CDR3 has 16 residues. In nucleotides, the CDR3 is TGCGCCAGCAGCTTCCAGGGGCTGGGGTCCTACAATGAGCAGTTCTTC. Amino acids: CASSFQGLGSYNEQFF. The complete variable domain, with remaining parts taken from reference TRBV5-1 and TRBJ2-1, reads KAGVTQTPRYLIKTRGQQVTLSCSPISGHRSVSWYQQTPGQGLQFLFEYFSETQRNKGNFPGRFSGRQFSNSRSEMNVSTLELGDSALYLCASSFQGLGSYNEQFFGPGTRLTVL.

The rearrangement uses TRBV6-5 and TRBJ1-2, with TRBD1 matching over 9 bases. V lost 6 bases to trimming and J lost 3 bases; unmatched junction nucleotides: 5. There are 14 residues in the CDR3. Germline V gene sequence: CDR1 MNHEY, CDR2 SVGAGI. The CDR3, as DNA: TGTGCCAGCAGAGTACAGGGGGCGTACTATGGCTACACCTTC. It codes for CASRVQGAYYGYTF.

This rearrangement joins TRBV27 to TRBJ2-2; the D gene is possibly TRBD1 (6 bases). CDR1 and CDR2 from the germline V gene are MNHEY and SMNVEV (reference sequence). The CDR3 spans 15 residues. Trimming cost V 5 bases and J 0 bases, with 10 bases left between them. DNA of the CDR3: TGTGCCAGCAGTATAGCAGGGGCGAACACCGGGGAGCTGTTTTTT. Translated: CASSIAGANTGELFF.

J is TRBJ2-1 and V is TRBV5-1, with 8 bases identical to TRBD2. Trimming at V came to 1 base and at J to 6 bases, leaving 6 bases not matched to a gene. The germline V gene encodes CDR1 SGHRS and CDR2 YFSETQ. The CDR3 is 15 residues long. CDR3 bases: TGCGCCAGCAGCTTGTTACTAGCGGTTGGCAATGAGCAGTTCTTC. Translating it yields CASSLLLAVGNEQFF.

The rearrangement joins TRBV29-1 to TRBJ2-1, with D possibly being TRBD1 (5 bases). Germline loops: CDR1 SQVTM, CDR2 ANQGSEA. V shed 1 base and J shed 7 bases, with 11 bases lying between them. CDR3 length equals 13 residues. The CDR3 reads CSVEAAGWNEQFF. CDR3 DNA sequence: TGCAGCGTTGAAGCGGCAGGGTGGAATGAGCAGTTCTTC.

V is TRBV7-8 and J is TRBJ2-2, with 12 bases lining up with TRBD2. The CDR3 has 19 amino acids. Germline V CDR1 and CDR2: SGHVS, FQNEAQ. Losses at the gene ends were 0 bases for V and 0 bases for J; bases not matched to a gene: 5. The CDR3 is CASSLARLAGGPNTGELFF. In DNA form, the CDR3 reads TGTGCCAGCAGCTTAGCGAGGCTAGCGGGAGGGCCGAACACCGGGGAGCTGTTTTTT.

The genes are TRBV5-4 and TRBJ2-5, with 10 bases identical to TRBD2. Germline CDR1 is SGHNT and CDR2 is YYREEE (reference sequence). CDR3 length equals 15 residues. Trimming cost V 1 base and J 5 bases; bases outside gene matches: 5. CDR3 region: CASSLTSGIEETQYF. In DNA form, the CDR3 reads TGTGCCAGCAGCTTGACTAGCGGGATAGAGGAGACCCAGTACTTC. Full variable domain (outside the CDR3, taken from reference TRBV5-4 and TRBJ2-5): ETGVTQSPTHLIKTRGQQVTLRCSSQSGHNTVSWYQQALGQGPQFIFQYYREEENGRGNFPPRFSGLQFPNYSSELNVNALELDDSALYLCASSLTSGIEETQYFGPGTRLLVL.

The V call is TRBV9, the J call TRBJ2-1, with TRBD2 matching 12 bases. Germline V CDR1 and CDR2: SGDLS, YYNGEE. V lost 0 bases, J lost 2 bases, and 18 bases stayed unmatched. This CDR3 has 22 amino acids. CDR3 region: CASSVGDLGASGRVLTYNEQFF. In DNA, the CDR3 is TGTGCCAGCAGCGTAGGTGATTTGGGGGCTAGCGGGAGGGTACTGACCTACAATGAGCAGTTCTTC.

V and J are TRBV18 and TRBJ1-5; 7 nucleotides match TRBD1. The V and J ends lost 1 base and 4 bases, in that order; junction bases with no gene match: 4. The CDR3 spans 15 residues. The germline gives CDR1 KGHSH, CDR2 LQKENI. CDR3 amino acids: CASSPRGQVNQPQHF. In nucleotides, the CDR3 is TGTGCCAGCTCACCACGTGGACAGGTTAATCAGCCCCAGCATTTT.

This chain uses TRBV5-1 with TRBJ2-5, with a possible D match to TRBD1 (6 bases). From germline, CDR1 is SGHRS and CDR2 YFSETQ. This CDR3 has 14 residues. Trimming shortened V by 4 bases and J by 1 base, and 11 bases separated the two germline ends. This CDR3 reads CASSPGTLQETQYF. CDR3 nucleotide sequence: TGCGCCAGCAGCCCAGGGACACTCCAAGAGACCCAGTACTTC.

The genes are TRBV5-8 and TRBJ1-1; weak D call: TRBD1 (6 bases). CDR1 SGHTS and CDR2 YDEGEE come from the germline V gene. This CDR3 contains 13 residues. V lost 2 bases, J lost 3 bases, and 8 bases lay in between. In DNA, the CDR3 is TGTGCCAGCAGCTTCGACAGGCACACTGAAGCTTTCTTT. It translates to CASSFDRHTEAFF.

In nucleotides, the CDR3 is TGTGCCAGTAGTTTGCCTCACCGCGTTACCGGTCAGCCCCAGCATTTT. It encodes CASSLPHRVTGQPQHF. The genes are TRBV19 and TRBJ1-5; D is unclear. The CDR3 is 16 residues long. Trimming removed 5 bases at V and 6 bases at J, with 20 bases between. The germline gives CDR1 LNHDA, CDR2 SQIVND (reference sequence).

This clone has just a few counts. The J gene is TRBJ2-1, the V gene TRBV4-1; TRBD2 aligns across 10 bases. The CDR3 totals 18 residues. Germline CDR1 reads MGHRA; CDR2 reads YSYEKL. J gave up 9 bases and V 2 bases, and 16 bases lay outside the gene matches. The CDR3 DNA reads TGCGCCAGCAGCCAAAGAGCGGACCCTAGCGGGGGCCGGAGTGAGCAGTTCTTC. Amino acid sequence: CASSQRADPSGGRSEQFF.

This clone is a singleton in its sample. The V and J genes are TRBV18 and TRBJ2-1; 13 bases match TRBD2. Germline CDR1 is KGHSH and CDR2 is LQKENI. This CDR3 is built from 17 residues. V was pared by 3 bases and J by 6 bases, with 8 bases of the junction left unmatched. For the CDR3, the DNA is TGTGCCAGCTCACCCGGCTGGACTAGCGGGAGAGGCAATGAGCAGTTCTTC. This sequence encodes CASSPGWTSGRGNEQFF. Based on the CDR3 plus reference TRBV18 and TRBJ2-1, the full variable domain is NAGVMQNPRHLVRRRGQEARLRCSPMKGHSHVYWYRQLPEEGLKFMVYLQKENIIDESGMPKERFSAEFPKEGPSILRIQQVVRGDSAAYFCASSPGWTSGRGNEQFFGPGTRLTVL.

The V gene is TRBV7-2, the J gene TRBJ2-1; D remains ambiguous. V lost 2 bases and J lost 3, with 5 bases in between. This CDR3 region has 13 residues. Germline CDR1 and CDR2: SGHTA and FQGNSA. The CDR3 reads CASSLNFYNEQFF. In DNA, the CDR3 is TGTGCCAGCAGCTTAAACTTCTACAATGAGCAGTTCTTC. Variable domain in full (rest from reference TRBV7-2 and TRBJ2-1): GAGVSQSPSNKVTEKGKDVELRCDPISGHTALYWYRQSLGQGLEFLIYFQGNSAPDKSGLPSDRFSAERTGGSVSTLTIQRTQQEDSAVYLCASSLNFYNEQFFGPGTRLTVL.

This sequence joins TRBV10-3 and TRBJ1-6, with a weak D call TRBD1 (6 bases). V gave up 0 bases and J gave up 10 bases, with 16 bases separating them. The CDR3 has 16 amino acids. Germline V gene sequence: CDR1 ENHRY, CDR2 SYGVKD. CDR3 coding DNA: TGTGCCATCAGTGAGTCAAAGGCAGGGGCAGGCTCACCCCTCCACTTT. Translating gives CAISESKAGAGSPLHF.

The chain uses TRBV30 and TRBJ2-1, with 9 bases matching TRBD1. V gave up 1 base and J gave up 16 bases; unmatched junction bases: 8. CDR1 GTSNPN and CDR2 SVGIG come from the germline V gene (reference sequence). This CDR3 region has 12 residues. The CDR3 DNA sequence: TGTGCCTGGAGTGGCCTGACAGGGGGTGGATTCTTC. This gives the protein CAWSGLTGGGFF.

This clone was detected a few times. The chain links TRBV5-6 to TRBJ1-2, with D hard to call. The germline CDR1 and CDR2 sequences are SGHDT and YYEEEE. This CDR3 contains 13 residues. The V gene lost 1 base and the J gene lost 2 bases, with 6 bases spanning the gap. The DNA for the CDR3 is TGTGCCAGCAGCTTGCCGCGAAACTATGGCTACACCTTC. Encoded protein: CASSLPRNYGYTF.

This clone appeared a few times. The rearrangement joins TRBV7-2 to TRBJ1-6, with D possibly TRBD1 on 5 matching bases. This CDR3 is built from 14 residues. CDR1 and CDR2 (germline): SGHTA, FQGNSA. V lost 6 bases and J lost 7, with 13 bases in between. CDR3 nucleotides: TGTGCCAGCAGTTCAACAGGCCTAAATTCACCCCTCCACTTT. Amino acids: CASSSTGLNSPLHF.